The source of this T cell receptor beta chain is a study of shared clonotypes between healthy human individuals. General observations from the study: Non-shared clonotypes displayed generation probabilities falling below those of clonotypes present in all four donors.

V was pared by 7 bases and J by 6 bases, with 7 bases of the junction left unmatched. Germline loops: CDR1 SGHTA, CDR2 FQGNSA. The CDR3 loop spans 14 amino acids. Note on this clone: Its antigen is unknown.

Genomic DNA (from each subset) was split evenly across several immunoSEQ plates. Profiling relied on immunoSEQ multiplex PCR, and the TCRdb table lists in-frame clones only, not all of them. The repertoire has 2,500,000 or so clones, around nine tenths of them found once; the top ten carry roughly 0.13%. The chain joins TRBV7-2 to TRBJ2-1; 9 nucleotides agree with TRBD2. The receptor comes from a man younger than 35 in good health. Sequencing used naive CD4+ T cells sorted from blood. Subset given: CD45RA+ positively selected. CDR3 protein: CASTVGTSRNEQFF. The CDR3 coding sequence is TGTGCCAGCACCGTTGGGACTAGCCGCAATGAGCAGTTCTTC.